This TCR beta chain was sequenced during a study of blood T cells in healthy people across ages. Study information: The template switching approach captured approximately one barcoded beta molecule for every two T cells.

A sample-barcoded 5' primer and a J-beta primer mix were used in a second PCR of about 7 to 11 cycles. TCRdb reanalysed the 5' RACE reads using MiXCR and keeps one entry per CDR3 protein. The sample includes over 1,500,000 distinct CDR3 sequences, about 50% of them seen just once. Total RNA, at least 6 micrograms per sample, came from PBMCs. The CDR3 contains 14 residues. Germline CDR1 reads KGHDR; CDR2 reads SFDVKD. J was trimmed by 3 bases and V by 11 bases; bases with no gene match: 4. The study, taken as a whole, reports: Conclusively comparing naive with antigen-experienced cells was impossible with unsorted PBMCs.

A note on this clonotype: No antigen is known for it.

Sequenced input: blood. The chain employs TRBV24-1 and TRBJ1-5; 12 nucleotides line up with TRBD1. The TCR sequence derives from a woman aged 40 to 50 in good health. This CDR3 is CAIRGQGANQPQHF. Written as DNA, the CDR3 is TGTGCCATCCGGGGACAGGGGGCCAATCAGCCCCAGCATTTT.